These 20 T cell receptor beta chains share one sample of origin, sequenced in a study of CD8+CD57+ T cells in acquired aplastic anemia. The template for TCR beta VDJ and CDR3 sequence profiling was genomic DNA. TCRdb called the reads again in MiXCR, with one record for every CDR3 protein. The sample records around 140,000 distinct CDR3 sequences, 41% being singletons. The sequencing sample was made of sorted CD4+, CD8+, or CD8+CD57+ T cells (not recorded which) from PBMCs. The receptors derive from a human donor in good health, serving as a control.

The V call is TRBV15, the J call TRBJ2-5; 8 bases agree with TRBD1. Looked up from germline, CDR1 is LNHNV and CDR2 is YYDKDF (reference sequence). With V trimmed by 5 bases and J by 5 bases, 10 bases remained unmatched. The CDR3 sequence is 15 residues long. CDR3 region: CATSLDRGGRETQYF. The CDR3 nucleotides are TGTGCCACCAGCCTCGACAGGGGAGGTCGGGAGACCCAGTACTTC.

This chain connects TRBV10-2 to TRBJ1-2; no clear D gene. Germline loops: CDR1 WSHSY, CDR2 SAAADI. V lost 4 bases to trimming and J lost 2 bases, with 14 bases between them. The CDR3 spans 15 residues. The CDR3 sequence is CASSVAGEQNYGYTF. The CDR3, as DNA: TGCGCCAGCAGTGTAGCTGGCGAGCAAAACTATGGCTACACCTTC.

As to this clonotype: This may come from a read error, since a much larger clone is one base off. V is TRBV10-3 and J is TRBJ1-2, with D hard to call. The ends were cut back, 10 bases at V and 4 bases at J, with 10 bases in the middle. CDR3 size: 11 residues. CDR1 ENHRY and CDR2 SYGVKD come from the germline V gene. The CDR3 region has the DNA TGTGCCAGCAGGAGAGGCTATGGCTACACCTTC. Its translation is CASRRGYGYTF.

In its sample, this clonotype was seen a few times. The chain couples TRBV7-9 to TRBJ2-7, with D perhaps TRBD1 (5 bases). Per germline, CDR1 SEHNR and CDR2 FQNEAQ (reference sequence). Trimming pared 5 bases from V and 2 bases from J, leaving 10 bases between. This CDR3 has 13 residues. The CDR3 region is CASSPDSTYEQYF. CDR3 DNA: TGTGCCAGCAGCCCCGACAGTACCTACGAGCAGTACTTC.

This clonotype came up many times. The CDR3 DNA reads TGTGCCAGCTCTTCAGTTATCAACACTGAAGCTTTCTTT. It codes for CASSSVINTEAFF. The rearrangement joins TRBV7-2 to TRBJ1-1; no clear D. The CDR3 totals 13 residues. The ends were cut back, 8 bases at V and 2 bases at J, with 12 bases in the middle. CDR1 and CDR2 from the germline V gene are SGHTA and FQGNSA.

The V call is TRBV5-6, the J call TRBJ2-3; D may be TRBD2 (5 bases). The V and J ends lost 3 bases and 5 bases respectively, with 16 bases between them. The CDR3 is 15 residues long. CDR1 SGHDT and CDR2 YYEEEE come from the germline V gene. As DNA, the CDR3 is TGTGCCAGCAGCTCTTCAGAGGGCGCGGTAGATACGCAGTATTTT. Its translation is CASSSSEGAVDTQYF.

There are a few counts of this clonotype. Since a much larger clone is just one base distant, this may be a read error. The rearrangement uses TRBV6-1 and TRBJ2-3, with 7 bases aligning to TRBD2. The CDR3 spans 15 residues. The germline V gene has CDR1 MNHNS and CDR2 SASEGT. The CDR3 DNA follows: TGTGTCAGCAGTGGTAGCGGGTATAGGACAGATACGCAGTATTTT. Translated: CVSSGSGYRTDTQYF.

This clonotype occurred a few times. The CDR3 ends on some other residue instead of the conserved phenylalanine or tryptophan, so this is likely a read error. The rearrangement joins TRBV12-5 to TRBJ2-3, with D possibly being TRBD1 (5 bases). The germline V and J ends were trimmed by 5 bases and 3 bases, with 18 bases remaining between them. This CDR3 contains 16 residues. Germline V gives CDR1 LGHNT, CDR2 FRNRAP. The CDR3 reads CASGPVVGAATDTQYS. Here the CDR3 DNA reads TGTGCTAGTGGTCCCGTTGTTGGGGCGGCGACAGATACGCAGTATTCT.

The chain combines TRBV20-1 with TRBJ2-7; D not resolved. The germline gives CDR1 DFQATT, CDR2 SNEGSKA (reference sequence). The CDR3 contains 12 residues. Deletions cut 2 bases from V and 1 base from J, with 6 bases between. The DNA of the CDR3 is TGCAGTGCTAGATCCGCGTCCTACGAGCAGTACTTC. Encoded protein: CSARSASYEQYF.

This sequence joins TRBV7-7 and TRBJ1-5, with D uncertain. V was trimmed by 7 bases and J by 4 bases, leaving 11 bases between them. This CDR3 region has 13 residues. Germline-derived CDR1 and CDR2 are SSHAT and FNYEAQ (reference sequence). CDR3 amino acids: CASTPDVNQPQHF. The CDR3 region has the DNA TGTGCCAGCACACCCGACGTTAATCAGCCCCAGCATTTT.

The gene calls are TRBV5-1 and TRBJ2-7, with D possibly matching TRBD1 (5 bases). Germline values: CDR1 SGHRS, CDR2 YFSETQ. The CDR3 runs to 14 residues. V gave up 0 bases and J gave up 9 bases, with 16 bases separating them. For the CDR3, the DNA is TGCGCCAGCAGCTTGGAGCAGGGCACAGATACGCAGTACGTC. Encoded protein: CASSLEQGTDTQYV.

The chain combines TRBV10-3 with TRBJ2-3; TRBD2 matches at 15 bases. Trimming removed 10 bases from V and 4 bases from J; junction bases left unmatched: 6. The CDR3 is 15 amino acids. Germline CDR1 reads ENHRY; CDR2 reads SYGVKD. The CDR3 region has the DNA TGTGCCACCCGGACTAGCGGGAGGGCGGCAGATACGCAGTATTTT. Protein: CATRTSGRAADTQYF.

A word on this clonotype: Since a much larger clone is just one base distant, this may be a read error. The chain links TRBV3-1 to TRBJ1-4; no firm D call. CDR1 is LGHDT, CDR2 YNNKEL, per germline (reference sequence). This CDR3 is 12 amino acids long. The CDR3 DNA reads TGTGCCAGCAGCCCCTCGCCTGAAAAACTGTCTTTT. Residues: CASSPSPEKLSF.

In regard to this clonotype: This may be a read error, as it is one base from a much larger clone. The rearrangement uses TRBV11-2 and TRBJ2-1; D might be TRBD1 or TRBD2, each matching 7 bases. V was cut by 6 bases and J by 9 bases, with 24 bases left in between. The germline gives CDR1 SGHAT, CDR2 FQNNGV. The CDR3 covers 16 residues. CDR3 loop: CASRTTGTAGTVEQFF. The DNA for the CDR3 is TGTGCCAGCAGGACGACCGGGACAGCGGGGACTGTTGAGCAGTTCTTC.

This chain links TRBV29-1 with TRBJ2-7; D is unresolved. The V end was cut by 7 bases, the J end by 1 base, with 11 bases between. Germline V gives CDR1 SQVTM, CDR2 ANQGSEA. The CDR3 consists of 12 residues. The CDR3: CSAEAESYEQYF. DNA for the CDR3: TGCAGCGCCGAGGCCGAGTCCTACGAGCAGTACTTC.

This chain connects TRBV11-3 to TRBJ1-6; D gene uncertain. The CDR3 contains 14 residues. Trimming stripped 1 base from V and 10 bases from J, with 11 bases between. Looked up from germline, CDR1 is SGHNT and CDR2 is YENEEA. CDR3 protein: CASSLVPTNSPLHF. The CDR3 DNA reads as TGTGCCAGCAGCTTAGTCCCTACTAACTCACCCCTCCACTTT.

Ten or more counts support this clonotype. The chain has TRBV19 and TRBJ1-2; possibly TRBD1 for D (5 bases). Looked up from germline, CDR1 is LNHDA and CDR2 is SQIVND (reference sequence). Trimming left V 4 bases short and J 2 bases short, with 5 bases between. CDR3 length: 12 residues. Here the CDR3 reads CASSRDNYGYTF. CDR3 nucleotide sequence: TGTGCCAGTAGTAGGGACAACTATGGCTACACCTTC.

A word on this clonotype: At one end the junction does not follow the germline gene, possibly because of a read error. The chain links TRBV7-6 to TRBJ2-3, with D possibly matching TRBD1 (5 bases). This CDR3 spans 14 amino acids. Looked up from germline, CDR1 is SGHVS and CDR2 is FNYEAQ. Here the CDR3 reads CASSSNRPGDTQYF. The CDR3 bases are TGTGCTAGCAGCTCGAATCGACCAGGGGATACGCAGTATTTT.

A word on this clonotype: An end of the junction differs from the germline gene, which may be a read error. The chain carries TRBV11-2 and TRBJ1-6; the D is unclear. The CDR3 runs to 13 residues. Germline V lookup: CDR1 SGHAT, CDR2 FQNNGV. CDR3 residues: CASSFRETPPFFF. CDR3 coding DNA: TGTGCCAGCAGCTTCAGAGAGACGCCCCCTTTTTTCTTT.

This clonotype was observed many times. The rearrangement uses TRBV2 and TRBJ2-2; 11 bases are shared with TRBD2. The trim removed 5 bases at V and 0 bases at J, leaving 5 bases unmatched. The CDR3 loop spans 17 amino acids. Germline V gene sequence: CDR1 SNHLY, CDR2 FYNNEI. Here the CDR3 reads CASSPMGLAANTGELFF. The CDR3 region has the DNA TGTGCCAGCAGTCCAATGGGACTAGCGGCGAACACCGGGGAGCTGTTTTTT.